The 20 T cell receptor beta chains given below trace back to one sample, sequenced in a study of Graves' ophthalmopathy and Graves' hyperthyroidism. RNA transcripts served as template for amplifying TCR beta CDR3 sequences. HTBI-primed RT-PCR formed the first round, and a multiplex PCR formed the second. MiXCR, run by TCRdb on the multiplex PCR reads, gives a single entry per CDR3 protein. In the table there are more than 1,000,000 distinct CDR3 sequences, about two fifths of which are singletons. Sequencing was carried out using peripheral blood or thyroid tissue (not recorded which). These receptors came from an adult man with Graves' hyperthyroidism.

This clonotype occurred a few times. The rearrangement joins TRBV19 to TRBJ1-3; no clear D. The CDR3 is made up of 14 amino acids. Germline values: CDR1 LNHDA, CDR2 SQIVND (reference sequence). Trimming stripped 3 bases from V and 1 base from J, with 7 bases between. The CDR3 is CASSMALSGNTIYF. The CDR3, as DNA: TGTGCCAGTAGTATGGCACTTTCTGGAAACACCATATATTTT.

This clonotype was counted many times. The rearrangement uses TRBV15 and TRBJ1-5; a weak D match, TRBD1 (6 bases). The CDR3 totals 14 residues. Trimming took off 4 bases at V and 4 bases at J, with 11 bases between the two ends. CDR1 LNHNV and CDR2 YYDKDF come from the germline V gene (reference sequence). Here the CDR3 DNA reads TGTGCCACCAGCATCCGGACAGAGAATCAGCCCCAGCATTTT. It encodes CATSIRTENQPQHF.

This clonotype was seen once. The genes are TRBV20-1 and TRBJ1-6; 8 bases agree with TRBD1. CDR1 and CDR2 (germline): DFQATT, SNEGSKA (reference sequence). V shed 5 bases, J shed 7 bases, and the junction held 7 bases outside the gene matches. There are 14 residues in the CDR3. This CDR3 is CSAYFTGGNSPLHF. For the CDR3, the DNA is TGCAGTGCTTACTTCACAGGGGGGAATTCACCCCTCCACTTT.

Ten or more counts support this clonotype. The V gene is TRBV12-3 or TRBV12-4, the J gene TRBJ1-1; possible D gene TRBD1, 5 bases. This CDR3 spans 13 amino acids. V shed 2 bases and J shed 5 bases, with 9 bases lying between them. CDR3 amino acids: CASSLKGLTEAFF. In nucleotides, the CDR3 is TGTGCCAGCAGTTTAAAGGGACTTACTGAAGCTTTCTTT.

This rearrangement joins TRBV28 to TRBJ1-2, with D unclear. The CDR3 runs to 15 residues. In germline, CDR1 is MDHEN, CDR2 SYDVKM. V was pared by 10 bases and J by 0 bases, with 18 bases between. The CDR3 reads CATKAAARANYGYTF. CDR3 DNA sequence: TGTGCCACCAAGGCGGCGGCCCGAGCTAACTATGGCTACACCTTC.

This clonotype was seen a few times. V is TRBV6-6 and J is TRBJ1-5; TRBD1 might be the D (5 bases). The CDR3 consists of 14 residues. V was pared by 8 bases and J by 3 bases, with 14 bases between. Germline values: CDR1 MNHNY, CDR2 SVGAGI (reference sequence). The CDR3 DNA reads as TGTGCCAGCGGGGGGATGACCTACAATCAGCCCCAGCATTTT. It encodes CASGGMTYNQPQHF.

This clonotype showed up many times. The chain employs TRBV10-3 and TRBJ2-5; D gene uncertain. The germline V and J ends were trimmed by 0 bases and 5 bases, with 16 bases remaining between them. This CDR3 has 16 amino acids. Germline CDR1 ENHRY, CDR2 SYGVKD. The CDR3 bases are TGTGCCATCAGTGAGTCTGTTTGGAGTCCTGGGGAGACCCAGTACTTC. The encoded protein is CAISESVWSPGETQYF.

This clonotype was observed at least ten times. The chain couples TRBV7-3 to TRBJ2-6; tentatively, D is TRBD1 (6 bases). The V end was cut by 4 bases, the J end by 1 base, with 14 bases between. The CDR3 runs to 17 residues. The germline V gene has CDR1 SGHTA and CDR2 FQGTGA. The CDR3 region is CASSSSPTGSGANVLTF. For the CDR3, the DNA is TGTGCCAGCAGCTCGAGTCCTACAGGGTCTGGGGCCAACGTCCTGACTTTC.

Details on this clonotype: No conserved phenylalanine or tryptophan is present at the end of the CDR3, so a read error is the likely explanation. The DNA is left out, because the CDR3 cannot be placed on it with certainty; the CDR3 is given as TCRdb lists it. This chain joins TRBV5-1 and TRBJ2-5. In germline, CDR1 is SGHRS, CDR2 YFSETQ. Counting both end residues, the CDR3 totals 8 amino acids. CDR3 protein: CASRPLSI.

On this clonotype itself: One junction end does not reproduce the germline sequence, and a read error may be involved. The chain uses TRBV25-1 and TRBJ1-5; tentatively, D is TRBD1 (6 bases). This CDR3 spans 13 amino acids. Germline V lookup: CDR1 MGHDK, CDR2 SYGVNS. CDR3 amino acids: CASIWGPNQPQHF. DNA for the CDR3: TGTGCTAGCATATGGGGGCCTAATCAGCCCCAGCATTTT. Drawing the rest from reference TRBV25-1 and TRBJ1-5, the complete variable domain is EADIYQTPRYLVIGTGKKITLECSQTMGHDKMYWYQQDPGMELHLIHYSYGVNSTEKGDLSSESTVSRIRTEHFPLTLESARPSHTSQYLCASIWGPNQPQHFGDGTRLSIL.

Many counts were recorded for this clonotype. CDR3 region: CASRDGANVLTF. In DNA, the CDR3 is TGTGCCAGCAGAGATGGGGCCAACGTCCTGACTTTC. V usage is TRBV7-9 and J usage is TRBJ2-6; D remains unclear. CDR3 length: 12 residues. CDR1 and CDR2 from the germline V gene are SEHNR and FQNEAQ (reference sequence). V was trimmed by 6 bases and J by 3 bases, leaving 3 bases between them.

This clonotype was counted many times. CDR3 residues: CASSLAQGWNTEAFF. The CDR3 DNA follows: TGTGCCAGCAGCTTAGCCCAGGGGTGGAACACTGAAGCTTTCTTT. The gene calls are TRBV7-2 and TRBJ1-1; possible D gene TRBD1, 6 bases. The CDR3 totals 15 residues. The V end lost 0 bases, the J end lost 1 base, and 9 bases lay between the germline ends. Germline V lookup: CDR1 SGHTA, CDR2 FQGNSA.

This clonotype was recorded many times. The genes are TRBV7-9 and TRBJ1-6, with a tentative D call TRBD1 (5 bases). This CDR3 is 13 amino acids long. V was cut by 6 bases and J by 10 bases, with 13 bases left in between. Germline-derived CDR1 and CDR2 are SEHNR and FQNEAQ (reference sequence). CDR3 sequence reads: CASRGEGPSPLHF. Here the CDR3 DNA reads TGTGCCAGCAGAGGGGAAGGTCCCTCACCCCTCCACTTT.

This clonotype was counted ten times or more. The chain employs TRBV20-1 and TRBJ1-2, with D hard to call. Germline assignment: CDR1 DFQATT and CDR2 SNEGSKA (reference sequence). The CDR3 spans 12 residues. Trimming cost V 5 bases and J 5 bases, with 12 bases left between them. The CDR3 protein is CSAQAGGYGYTF. DNA for the CDR3: TGCAGTGCTCAGGCGGGCGGTTATGGCTACACCTTC.

About this clonotype: Germline and junction disagree at one end, which may indicate a read error. J is TRBJ2-5 and V is TRBV20-1, with unresolved D. CDR3 length equals 10 residues. Germline CDR1 is DFQATT and CDR2 is SNEGSKA (reference sequence). The chain's CDR3 is CSASRETHYF. In nucleotides, the CDR3 is TGCAGTGCTAGCCGAGAGACCCACTACTTC.

Notes on this clonotype: With a much larger clone just one base away, this may be a read error. The DNA for the CDR3 is TGTGCCAGCAGCTGGACCCGACAGGGGGCTAACTATGGCTACACCTTC. Protein sequence: CASSWTRQGANYGYTF. The V and J genes are TRBV7-4 and TRBJ1-2; 9 nucleotides line up with TRBD1. Trimming took 4 bases from V and 0 from J; bases not matched to a gene: 6. The CDR3 loop spans 16 amino acids. The germline V gene encodes CDR1 SGHVT and CDR2 SQSDAQ. The variable domain in full, completed from reference TRBV7-4 and TRBJ1-2, reads GAGVSQSPRYKVAKRGRDVALRCDSISGHVTLYWYRQTLGQGSEVLTYSQSDAQRDKSGRPSGRFSAERPERSVSTLKIQRTEQGDSAVYLCASSWTRQGANYGYTFGSGTRLTVV.

This clonotype was recorded many times. CDR3 sequence (DNA): TGTGCCACCAGCGCCTTGGAACAGGGGACCCAAGAGACCCAGTACTTC. This gives the protein CATSALEQGTQETQYF. J is TRBJ2-5 and V is TRBV15, with 7 bases identical to TRBD1. Trimming at V came to 5 bases and at J to 1 base, leaving 10 bases not matched to a gene. The CDR3 has 16 residues. Germline V CDR1 and CDR2: LNHNV, YYDKDF (reference sequence).

The sample holds many counts of this clonotype. V usage is TRBV29-1 and J usage is TRBJ2-6, with D possibly matching TRBD2 (7 bases). Germline CDR1 SQVTM, CDR2 ANQGSEA. V lost 6 bases to trimming and J lost 2 bases, with 20 bases between them. This CDR3 spans 17 amino acids. This CDR3 is CSVTYGGRVAGANVLTF. For the CDR3, the DNA is TGCAGCGTCACCTACGGGGGGCGCGTAGCTGGGGCCAACGTCCTGACTTTC.

In this sample, this clonotype turned up many times. The rearrangement joins TRBV7-2 to TRBJ2-5, with 7 bases lining up with TRBD1. CDR3 size: 16 residues. The ends lost 5 bases at V and 5 bases at J; junction bases unmatched: 14. From germline, CDR1 is SGHTA and CDR2 FQGNSA. The CDR3 coding sequence is TGTGCCAGCAGCCCTCCACCGACAGGGATAGGGGAGACCCAGTACTTC. This gives the protein CASSPPPTGIGETQYF.

This clonotype showed up many times. This chain connects TRBV25-1 to TRBJ1-2; D not certain. The CDR3 is 12 residues long. V shed 1 base and J shed 7 bases, with 7 bases lying between them. CDR1 is MGHDK and CDR2 is SYGVNS in the germline V gene. CDR3 loop: CASSEWWSGYTF. In DNA, the CDR3 is TGTGCCAGCAGTGAATGGTGGTCTGGCTACACCTTC.